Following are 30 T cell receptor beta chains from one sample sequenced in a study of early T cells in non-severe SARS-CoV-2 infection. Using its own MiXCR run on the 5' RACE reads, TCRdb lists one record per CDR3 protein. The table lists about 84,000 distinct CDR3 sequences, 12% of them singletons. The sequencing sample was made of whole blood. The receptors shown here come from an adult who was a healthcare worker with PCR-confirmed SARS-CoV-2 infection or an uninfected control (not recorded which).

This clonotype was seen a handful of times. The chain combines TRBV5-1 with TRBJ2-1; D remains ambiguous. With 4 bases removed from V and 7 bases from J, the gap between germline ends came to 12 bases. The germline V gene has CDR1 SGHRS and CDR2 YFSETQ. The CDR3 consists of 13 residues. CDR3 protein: CASSRGQENEQFF. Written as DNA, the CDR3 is TGCGCCAGCAGCCGAGGTCAGGAGAATGAGCAGTTCTTC.

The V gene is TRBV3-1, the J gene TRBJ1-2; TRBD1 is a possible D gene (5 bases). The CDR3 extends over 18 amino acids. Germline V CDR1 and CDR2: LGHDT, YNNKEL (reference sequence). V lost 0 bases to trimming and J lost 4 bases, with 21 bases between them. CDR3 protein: CASSQDWNRPRSSYGYTF. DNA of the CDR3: TGTGCCAGCAGCCAAGATTGGAACAGGCCTCGATCTTCCTATGGCTACACCTTC.

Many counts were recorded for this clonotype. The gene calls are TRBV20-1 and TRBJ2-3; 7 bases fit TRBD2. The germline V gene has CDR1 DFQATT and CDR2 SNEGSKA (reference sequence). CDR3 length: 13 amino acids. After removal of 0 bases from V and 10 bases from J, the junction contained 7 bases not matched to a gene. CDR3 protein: CSARDSGRHAQYF. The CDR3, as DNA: TGCAGTGCTAGAGATTCCGGGAGGCACGCGCAGTATTTT.

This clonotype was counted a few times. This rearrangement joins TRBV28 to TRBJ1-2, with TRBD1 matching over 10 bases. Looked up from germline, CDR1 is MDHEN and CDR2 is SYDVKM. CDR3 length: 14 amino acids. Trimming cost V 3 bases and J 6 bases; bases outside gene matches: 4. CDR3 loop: CASSFPDRGHGYTF. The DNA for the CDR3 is TGTGCCAGCAGTTTTCCTGACAGGGGGCATGGCTACACCTTC.

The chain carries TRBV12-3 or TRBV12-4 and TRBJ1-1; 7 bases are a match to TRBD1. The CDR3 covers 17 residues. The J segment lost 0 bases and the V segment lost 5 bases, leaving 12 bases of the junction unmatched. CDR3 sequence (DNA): TGTGCCAGCAGTACCCAAATAGGGACAGCAATGAACACTGAAGCTTTCTTT. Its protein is CASSTQIGTAMNTEAFF.

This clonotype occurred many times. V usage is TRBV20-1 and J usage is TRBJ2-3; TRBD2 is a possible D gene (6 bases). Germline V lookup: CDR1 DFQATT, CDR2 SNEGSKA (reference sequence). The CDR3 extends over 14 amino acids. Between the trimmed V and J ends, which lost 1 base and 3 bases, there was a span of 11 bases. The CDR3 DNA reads TGCAGTGCTAGAGTAGCGGACTCAACAGATACGCAGTATTTT. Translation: CSARVADSTDTQYF.

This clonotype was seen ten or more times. The CDR3 is CSASHLDASYEQYF. CDR3 nucleotides: TGCAGTGCTTCCCACCTGGACGCCTCCTACGAGCAGTACTTC. V is TRBV20-1 and J is TRBJ2-7; D ambiguous. Trimming took off 5 bases at V and 0 bases at J, with 14 bases between the two ends. This CDR3 is 14 amino acids long. CDR1 and CDR2 from the germline V gene are DFQATT and SNEGSKA (reference sequence).

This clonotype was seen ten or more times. CDR3 nucleotides: TGTGCCAGCTCTTCTGCCGGGACCTCCACTGAAGCTTTCTTT. Protein: CASSSAGTSTEAFF. The V call is TRBV18, the J call TRBJ1-1; D might be TRBD1 (5 bases). The CDR3 is 14 amino acids. Germline V lookup: CDR1 KGHSH, CDR2 LQKENI. V gave up 6 bases and J gave up 4 bases, with 15 bases separating them.

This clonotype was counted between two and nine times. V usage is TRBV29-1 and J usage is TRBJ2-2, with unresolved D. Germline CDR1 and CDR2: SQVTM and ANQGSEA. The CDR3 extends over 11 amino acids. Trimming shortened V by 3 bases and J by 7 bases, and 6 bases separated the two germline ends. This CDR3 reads CSVETGGELFF. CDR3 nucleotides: TGCAGCGTTGAGACTGGCGGGGAGCTGTTTTTT.

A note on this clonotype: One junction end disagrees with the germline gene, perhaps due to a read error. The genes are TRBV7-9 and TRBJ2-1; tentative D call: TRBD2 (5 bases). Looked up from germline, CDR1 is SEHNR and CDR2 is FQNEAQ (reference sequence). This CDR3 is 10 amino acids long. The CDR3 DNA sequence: TGTGCCAGCCGGGGTAGTGAGGAGTTCTTC. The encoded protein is CASRGSEEFF. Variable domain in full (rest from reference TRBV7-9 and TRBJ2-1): DTGVSQNPRHKITKRGQNVTFRCDPISEHNRLYWYRQTLGQGPEFLTYFQNEAQLEKSRLLSDRFSAERPKGSFSTLEIQRTEQGDSAMYLCASRGSEEFFGPGTRLTVL.

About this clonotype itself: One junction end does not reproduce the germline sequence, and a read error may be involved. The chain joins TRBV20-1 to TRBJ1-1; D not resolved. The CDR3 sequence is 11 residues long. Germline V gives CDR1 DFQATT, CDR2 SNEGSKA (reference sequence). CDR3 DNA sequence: TGTAGTGCTAGTATTGACACTGAAGCTTTCTTT. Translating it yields CSASIDTEAFF.

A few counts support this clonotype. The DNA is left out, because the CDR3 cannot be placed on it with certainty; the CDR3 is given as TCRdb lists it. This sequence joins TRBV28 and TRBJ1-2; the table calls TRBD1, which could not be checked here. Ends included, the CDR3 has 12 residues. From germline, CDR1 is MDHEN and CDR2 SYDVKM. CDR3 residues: CASTSGAYGYTF.

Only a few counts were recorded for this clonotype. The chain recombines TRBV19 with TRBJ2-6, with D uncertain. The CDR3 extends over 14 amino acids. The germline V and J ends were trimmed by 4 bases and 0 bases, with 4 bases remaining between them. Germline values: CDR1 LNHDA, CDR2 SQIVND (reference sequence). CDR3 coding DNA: TGTGCCAGTAGTAACCCCTCTGGGGCCAACGTCCTGACTTTC. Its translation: CASSNPSGANVLTF.

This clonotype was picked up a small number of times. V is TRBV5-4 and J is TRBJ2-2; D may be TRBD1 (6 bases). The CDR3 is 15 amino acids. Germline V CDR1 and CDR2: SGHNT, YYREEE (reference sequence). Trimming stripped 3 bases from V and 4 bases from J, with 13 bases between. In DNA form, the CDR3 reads TGTGCCAGCAGCTCGCTGGGGGCCTTCACCGGGGAGCTGTTTTTT. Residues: CASSSLGAFTGELFF.

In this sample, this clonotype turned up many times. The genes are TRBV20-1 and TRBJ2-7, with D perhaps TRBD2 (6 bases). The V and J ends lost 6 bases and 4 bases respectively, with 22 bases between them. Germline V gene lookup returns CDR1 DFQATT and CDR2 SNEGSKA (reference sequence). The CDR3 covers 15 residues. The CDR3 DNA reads TGCAGTGCCCCTGGGGGGATGGGTTCTCGGTACGAGCAGTACTTC. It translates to CSAPGGMGSRYEQYF.

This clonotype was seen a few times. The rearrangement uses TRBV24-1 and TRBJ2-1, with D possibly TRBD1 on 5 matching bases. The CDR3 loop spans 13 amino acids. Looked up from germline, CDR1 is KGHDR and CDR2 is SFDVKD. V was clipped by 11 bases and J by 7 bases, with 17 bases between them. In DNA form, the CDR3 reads TGTGCCATTTCCGCCGACAGCCGGAATGAGCAGTTCTTC. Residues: CAISADSRNEQFF.

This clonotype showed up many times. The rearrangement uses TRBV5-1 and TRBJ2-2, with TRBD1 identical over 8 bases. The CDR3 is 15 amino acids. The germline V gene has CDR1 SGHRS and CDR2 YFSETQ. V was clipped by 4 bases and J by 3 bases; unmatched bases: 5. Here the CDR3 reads CASSPTGGYTGELFF. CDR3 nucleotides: TGCGCCAGCAGCCCTACAGGGGGGTACACCGGGGAGCTGTTTTTT.

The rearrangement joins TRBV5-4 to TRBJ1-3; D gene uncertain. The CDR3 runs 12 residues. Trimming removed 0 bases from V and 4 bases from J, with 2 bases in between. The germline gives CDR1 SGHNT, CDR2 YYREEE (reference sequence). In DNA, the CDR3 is TGTGCCAGCAGCTTGGGCGGAAACACCATATATTTT. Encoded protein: CASSLGGNTIYF.

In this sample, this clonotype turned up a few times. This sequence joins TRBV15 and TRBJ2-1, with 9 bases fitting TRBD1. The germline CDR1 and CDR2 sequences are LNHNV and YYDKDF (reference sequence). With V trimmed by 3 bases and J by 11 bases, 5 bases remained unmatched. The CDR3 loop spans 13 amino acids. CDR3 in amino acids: CATSRLQGAQQFF. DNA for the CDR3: TGTGCCACCAGCAGGTTACAGGGGGCGCAGCAGTTCTTC. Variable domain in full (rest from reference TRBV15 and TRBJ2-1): DAMVIQNPRYQVTQFGKPVTLSCSQTLNHNVMYWYQQKSSQAPKLLFHYYDKDFNNEADTPDNFQSRRPNTSFCFLDIRSPGLGDTAMYLCATSRLQGAQQFFGPGTRLTVL.

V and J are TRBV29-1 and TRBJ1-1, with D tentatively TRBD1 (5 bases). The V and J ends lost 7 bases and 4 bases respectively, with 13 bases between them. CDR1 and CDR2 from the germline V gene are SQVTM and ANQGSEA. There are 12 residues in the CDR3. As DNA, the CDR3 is TGCAGCGCTGACAGACGCGGCACTGAAGCTTTCTTT. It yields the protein CSADRRGTEAFF.

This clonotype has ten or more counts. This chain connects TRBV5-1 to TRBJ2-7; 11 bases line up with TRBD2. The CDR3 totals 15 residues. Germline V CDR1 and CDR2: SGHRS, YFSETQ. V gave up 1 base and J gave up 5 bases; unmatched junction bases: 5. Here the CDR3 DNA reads TGCGCCAGCAGCTTGACACTAGCGGGGGACCACGAGCAGTACTTC. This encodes CASSLTLAGDHEQYF.

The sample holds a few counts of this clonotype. CDR3 region: CASSPGDRAISSYGYTF. CDR3 bases: TGCGCCAGCAGCCCCGGGGACAGGGCCATTTCTAGCTATGGCTACACCTTC. The chain combines TRBV5-1 with TRBJ1-2; 9 bases are shared with TRBD1. The CDR3 has 17 amino acids. Germline CDR1 and CDR2: SGHRS and YFSETQ. The junction had 14 bases not matched to a gene; V was cut back by 4 bases and J by 4 bases.

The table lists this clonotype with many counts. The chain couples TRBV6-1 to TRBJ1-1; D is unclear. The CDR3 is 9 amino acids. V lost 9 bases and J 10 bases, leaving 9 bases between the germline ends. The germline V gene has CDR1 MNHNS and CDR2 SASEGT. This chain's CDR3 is CASLPGAFF. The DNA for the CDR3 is TGTGCCAGTCTCCCCGGAGCTTTCTTT.

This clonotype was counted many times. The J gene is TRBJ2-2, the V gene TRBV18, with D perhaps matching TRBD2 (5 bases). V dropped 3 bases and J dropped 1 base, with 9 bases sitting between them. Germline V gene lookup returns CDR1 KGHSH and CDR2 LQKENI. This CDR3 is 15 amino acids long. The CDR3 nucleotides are TGTGCCAGCTCACCTATCAGCGGGAACACCGGGGAGCTGTTTTTT. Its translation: CASSPISGNTGELFF.

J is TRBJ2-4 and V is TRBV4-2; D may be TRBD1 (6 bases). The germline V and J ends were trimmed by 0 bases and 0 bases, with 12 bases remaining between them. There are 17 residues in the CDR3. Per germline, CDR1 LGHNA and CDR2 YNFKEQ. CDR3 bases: TGTGCCAGCAGCCAAGAGGGGGCAGGCCTAGCCAAAAACATTCAGTACTTC. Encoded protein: CASSQEGAGLAKNIQYF.

CDR3 DNA: TGTGCCAGCAGGACCGGGGGCGGGGAGCTGTTTTTT. Translated: CASRTGGGELFF. V gene TRBV6-2 or TRBV6-3 combines with J gene TRBJ2-2; a weak D match, TRBD2 (6 bases). Germline V gene lookup returns CDR1 MNHEY and CDR2 SVGEGT. This CDR3 is built from 12 residues. Trimming took 6 bases from V and 7 from J, leaving 9 bases between them.

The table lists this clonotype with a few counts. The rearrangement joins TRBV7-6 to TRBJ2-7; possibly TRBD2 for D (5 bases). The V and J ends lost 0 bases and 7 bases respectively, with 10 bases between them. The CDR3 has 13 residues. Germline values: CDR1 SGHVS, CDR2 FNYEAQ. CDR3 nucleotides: TGTGCCAGCAGCTTAGCTGCCGGGATTGAGCAGTACTTC. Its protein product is CASSLAAGIEQYF.

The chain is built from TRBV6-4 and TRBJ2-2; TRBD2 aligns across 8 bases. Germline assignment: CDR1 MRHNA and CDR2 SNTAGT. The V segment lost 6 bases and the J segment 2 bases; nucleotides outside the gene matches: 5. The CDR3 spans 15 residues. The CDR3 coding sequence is TGTGCCAGCAGCCGGCGGGGGGCAAACACCGGGGAGCTGTTTTTT. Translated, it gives CASSRRGANTGELFF.

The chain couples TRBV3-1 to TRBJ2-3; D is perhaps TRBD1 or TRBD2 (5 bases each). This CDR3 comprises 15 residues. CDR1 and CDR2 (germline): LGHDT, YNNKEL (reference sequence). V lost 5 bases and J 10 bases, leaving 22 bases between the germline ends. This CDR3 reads CASSAGDLRTEAQYF. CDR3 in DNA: TGTGCCAGCAGCGCCGGGGACCTAAGAACAGAGGCGCAGTATTTT.

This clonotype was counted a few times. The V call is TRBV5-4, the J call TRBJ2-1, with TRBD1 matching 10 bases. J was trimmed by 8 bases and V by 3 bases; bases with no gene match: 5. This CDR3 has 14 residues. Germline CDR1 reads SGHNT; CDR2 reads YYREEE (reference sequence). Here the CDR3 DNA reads TGTGCCAGCAGCTCACTGGGACAGGGGTATGAGCAGTTCTTC. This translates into CASSSLGQGYEQFF. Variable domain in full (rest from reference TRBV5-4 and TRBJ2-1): ETGVTQSPTHLIKTRGQQVTLRCSSQSGHNTVSWYQQALGQGPQFIFQYYREEENGRGNFPPRFSGLQFPNYSSELNVNALELDDSALYLCASSSLGQGYEQFFGPGTRLTVL.